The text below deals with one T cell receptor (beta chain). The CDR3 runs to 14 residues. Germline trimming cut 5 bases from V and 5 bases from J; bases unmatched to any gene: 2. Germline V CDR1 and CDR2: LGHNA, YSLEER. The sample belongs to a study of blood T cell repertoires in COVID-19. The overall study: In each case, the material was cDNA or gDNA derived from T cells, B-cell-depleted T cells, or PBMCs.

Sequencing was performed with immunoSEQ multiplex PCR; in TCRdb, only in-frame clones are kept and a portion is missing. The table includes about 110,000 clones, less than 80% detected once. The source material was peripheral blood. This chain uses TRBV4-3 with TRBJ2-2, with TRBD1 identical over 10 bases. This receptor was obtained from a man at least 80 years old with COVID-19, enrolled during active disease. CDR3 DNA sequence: TGCGCCAGCAGCAGGGGACAGGGGACCGGGGAGCTGTTTTTT. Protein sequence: CASSRGQGTGELFF.